The T cell receptor beta chain under discussion was sequenced for a study of T cells in Graves' hyperthyroidism and ophthalmopathy. About the research overall: Peripheral blood samples were taken at initial diagnosis, prior to any treatment.

Based on clinical symptoms, serum thyroxine and TRAb, thyroid ultrasound and orbital computed tomography, diagnoses were reached. Fresh peripheral blood, less than 11 ml of it, supplied the PBMCs. RNA transcripts served as the template for amplifying TCR beta CDR3 regions. RT-PCR in the first round (using the HTBI primer set) targeted the TCR CDR3. TCRdb redid the calling of the multiplex PCR reads with MiXCR, one entry per CDR3 protein. In the table there are 700,000 to 950,000 distinct CDR3 sequences, 35% of which are singletons. This CDR3 is 15 amino acids long. CDR1 and CDR2 from the germline V gene are WSHSY and SAAADI. This clonotype was found a few times. Sequence at one end of the junction differs from germline and may be a read error.

This sequence was found in a middle-aged woman with Graves' hyperthyroidism. Sequenced material: blood. The gene calls are TRBV10-2 and TRBJ2-2; the D gene is possibly TRBD1 (5 bases). The CDR3 is CASTSGQGRTGELFF. Here the CDR3 DNA reads TGTGCCAGCACCTCTGGTCAGGGTCGCACCGGGGAGCTGTTTTTT.